Below are 16 T cell receptor beta chains sequenced from a single sample in a study of T cells expressing NK-cell markers. TCRdb reprocessed the 5' RACE reads and reports one entry per CDR3 protein, with no DNA. The sample holds a few hundred thousand distinct CDR3 sequences. Sequenced sample: blood T cells: a sorted CD56 or NKG2C T cell subset, CD4+ or CD8+ T cells, or bulk PBMC T cells (not recorded which). The receptors were gathered from a man aged 18 to 30 in good health.

The chain joins TRBV29-1 to TRBJ1-1; TCRdb calls TRBD1, which cannot be checked without DNA. The germline CDR1 and CDR2 sequences are SQVTM and ANQGSEA. The CDR3 is 14 residues long. This CDR3 is CSVLQGTLTTEAFF.

The V call is TRBV2, the J call TRBJ1-6; TCRdb calls TRBD1, which cannot be checked without DNA. Germline values: CDR1 SNHLY, CDR2 FYNNEI. CDR3 size: 14 residues. CDR3 sequence reads: CASSPDRARSPLHF.

The CDR3 sequence is CASSFSRLANWGYF. The chain links TRBV28 to TRBJ2-3; absent DNA, TCRdb's TRBD2 call cannot be checked. The CDR3 consists of 14 residues. The V gene's germline CDR1 is MDHEN and CDR2 SYDVKM. Using reference TRBV28 and TRBJ2-3 for the parts outside the CDR3, the full variable domain is DVKVTQSSRYLVKRTGEKVFLECVQDMDHENMFWYRQDPGLGLRLIYFSYDVKMKEKGDIPEGYSVSREKKERFSLILESASTNQTSMYLCASSFSRLANWGYFGPGTRLTVL.

V usage is TRBV10-3 and J usage is TRBJ2-2. The length of the CDR3 is 14 residues. In germline, CDR1 is ENHRY, CDR2 SYGVKD. CDR3 loop: CAIRIDSNTGELFF.

This sequence joins TRBV6-5 and TRBJ2-5. Germline CDR1 is MNHEY and CDR2 is SVGAGI. The CDR3 runs 14 residues. The CDR3 protein is CASSYAADGVTQYF.

The J gene is TRBJ2-7, the V gene TRBV29-1. There are 12 residues in the CDR3. Germline loops: CDR1 SQVTM, CDR2 ANQGSEA. CDR3 loop: CSVASSIYEQYF.

J is TRBJ2-3 and V is TRBV20-1; as DNA is missing, the TRBD2 call by TCRdb cannot be tested. The germline V gene has CDR1 DFQATT and CDR2 SNEGSKA (reference sequence). The CDR3 runs to 11 residues. CDR3 amino acids: CSARAAGGQYF.

This sequence joins TRBV10-3 and TRBJ2-2; TCRdb names TRBD2, which stays unverified in the absence of DNA. CDR1 ENHRY and CDR2 SYGVKD come from the germline V gene. The CDR3 length is 17 residues. The CDR3 loop is CAISELAGSPNTGELFF.

The rearrangement links TRBV10-3 to TRBJ2-1; TCRdb reports TRBD2, a call that lacks DNA to check it against. The CDR3 has 13 amino acids. Germline V CDR1 and CDR2: ENHRY, SYGVKD. The CDR3 protein is CASIGPGYNEQFF.

This CDR3 reads CASSQRTAPGEKLFF. The rearrangement uses TRBV4-3 and TRBJ1-4; the TCRdb call, TRBD1, lacks DNA for checking. The length of the CDR3 is 15 residues. CDR1 LGHNA and CDR2 YSLEER come from the germline V gene.

The CDR3 loop reads CASSASPGTSGTLAKNIQYF. This chain joins TRBV6-4 and TRBJ2-4; TCRdb's D call, TRBD2, is unchecked because there is no DNA. Germline CDR1 and CDR2: MRHNA and SNTAGT. There are 20 residues in the CDR3.

The rearrangement links TRBV12-3 or TRBV12-4 to TRBJ2-3; the D call from TCRdb, TRBD1, cannot be confirmed without DNA. The CDR3 totals 16 residues. This CDR3 is CASRSPGGATPHTQYF.

The J gene is TRBJ1-2, the V gene TRBV12-3 or TRBV12-4; TCRdb indicates TRBD1, and absent DNA this call remains unverified. CDR3 length equals 14 residues. The CDR3 protein is CASSLAGQTYGYTF.

The chain recombines TRBV28 with TRBJ1-5. The CDR3 is 15 amino acids. In germline, CDR1 is MDHEN, CDR2 SYDVKM. The CDR3 here is CASSSQVDSNQPQHF.

The chain combines TRBV3-1 with TRBJ2-3; the D call of TRBD1 rests on TCRdb alone, since no DNA is present to check it. Germline CDR1 LGHDT, CDR2 YNNKEL (reference sequence). This CDR3 is built from 15 residues. The chain's CDR3 is CASSQGAGGVGTQYF.

The rearrangement joins TRBV12-3 or TRBV12-4 to TRBJ1-1. The CDR3 spans 12 residues. The CDR3 here is CASSPEYTEAFF.